The 7 T cell receptor beta chains below come from one sample, sequenced in a study of blood T cell repertoires in COVID-19. Data came from immunoSEQ multiplex PCR; TCRdb stores just in-frame clones and leaves some out. The sample has about 190,000 clones, almost 90% seen once. The sample was peripheral blood. The source is a man aged 45-65 years with acute or convalescent COVID-19.

The rearrangement joins TRBV5-1 to TRBJ1-5; possible D gene TRBD1, 5 bases. V was trimmed by 6 bases and J by 4 bases, leaving 20 bases between them. The length of the CDR3 is 16 residues. Germline CDR1 and CDR2: SGHRS and YFSETQ. For the CDR3, the DNA is TGCGCCAGCACCTCCTTCGTTGGCAGGGCGAATCAGCCCCAGCATTTT. Its protein is CASTSFVGRANQPQHF.

J is TRBJ2-7 and V is TRBV7-9, with a possible D match to TRBD2 (5 bases). The CDR3 has 14 residues. In germline, CDR1 is SEHNR, CDR2 FQNEAQ (reference sequence). V lost 5 bases and J 6 bases, leaving 17 bases between the germline ends. The CDR3 here is CASSRSGWAAEQYV. CDR3 DNA: TGTGCCAGCAGCCGAAGCGGTTGGGCGGCCGAGCAGTACGTC.

The chain couples TRBV30 to TRBJ1-1; D not resolved. The CDR3 is 14 residues long. Per germline, CDR1 GTSNPN and CDR2 SVGIG (reference sequence). Trimming cost V 5 bases and J 6 bases, with 19 bases left between them. The DNA for the CDR3 is TGTGCCTGGCGCCTTCTTCCCCCTAGGTCTGAAGCTTTCTTT. Amino acid sequence: CAWRLLPPRSEAFF.

The chain has TRBV11-2 and TRBJ1-1; D remains unclear. This CDR3 spans 16 amino acids. Trimming cost V 0 bases and J 5 bases, with 16 bases left between them. Germline V gene data show CDR1 as SGHAT and CDR2 as FQNNGV. CDR3 sequence reads: CASSLDLWSIETEAFF. The CDR3, as DNA: TGTGCCAGCAGCTTAGATTTATGGAGTATTGAAACTGAAGCTTTCTTT.

The chain has TRBV25-1 and TRBJ2-3; TRBD2 aligns across 11 bases. Trimming cost V 4 bases and J 3 bases; bases outside gene matches: 9. This CDR3 has 17 residues. Germline assignment: CDR1 MGHDK and CDR2 SYGVNS. The CDR3 region has the DNA TGTGCCAGCAGTGGAATTAGCGGGAGGGCGAGGACAGATACGCAGTATTTT. This sequence encodes CASSGISGRARTDTQYF.

V and J are TRBV24-1 and TRBJ2-7; 13 bases align to TRBD2. With V trimmed by 3 bases and J by 8 bases, 6 bases remained unmatched. The CDR3 spans 15 residues. CDR1 is KGHDR, CDR2 SFDVKD, per germline. DNA for the CDR3: TGTGCCACCAGTGATCCCGGGACTAGCGGGGCCAAGCAGTACTTC. It specifies CATSDPGTSGAKQYF.

V usage is TRBV10-3 and J usage is TRBJ1-4; D call uncertain. V lost 3 bases, J lost 0 bases, and 2 bases lay in between. Germline CDR1 and CDR2: ENHRY and SYGVKD. CDR3 length: 13 residues. The CDR3 sequence is CAISDTTNEKLFF. CDR3 DNA sequence: TGTGCCATCAGTGACACAACTAATGAAAAACTGTTTTTT.